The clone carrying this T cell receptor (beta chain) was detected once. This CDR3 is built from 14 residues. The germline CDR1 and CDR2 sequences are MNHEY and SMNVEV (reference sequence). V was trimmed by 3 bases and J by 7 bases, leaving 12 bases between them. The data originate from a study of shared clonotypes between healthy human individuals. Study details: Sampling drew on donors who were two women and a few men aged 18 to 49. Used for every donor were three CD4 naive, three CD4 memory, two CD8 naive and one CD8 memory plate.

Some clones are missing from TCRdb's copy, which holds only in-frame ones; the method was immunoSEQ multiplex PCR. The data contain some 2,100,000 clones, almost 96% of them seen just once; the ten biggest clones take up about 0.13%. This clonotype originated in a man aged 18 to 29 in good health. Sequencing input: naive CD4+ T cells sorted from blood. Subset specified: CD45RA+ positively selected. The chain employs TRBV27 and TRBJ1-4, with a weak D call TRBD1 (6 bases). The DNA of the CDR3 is TGTGCCAGCAGTTTTGGGGGCGCGGGTGAAAAACTGTTTTTT. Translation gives CASSFGGAGEKLFF.